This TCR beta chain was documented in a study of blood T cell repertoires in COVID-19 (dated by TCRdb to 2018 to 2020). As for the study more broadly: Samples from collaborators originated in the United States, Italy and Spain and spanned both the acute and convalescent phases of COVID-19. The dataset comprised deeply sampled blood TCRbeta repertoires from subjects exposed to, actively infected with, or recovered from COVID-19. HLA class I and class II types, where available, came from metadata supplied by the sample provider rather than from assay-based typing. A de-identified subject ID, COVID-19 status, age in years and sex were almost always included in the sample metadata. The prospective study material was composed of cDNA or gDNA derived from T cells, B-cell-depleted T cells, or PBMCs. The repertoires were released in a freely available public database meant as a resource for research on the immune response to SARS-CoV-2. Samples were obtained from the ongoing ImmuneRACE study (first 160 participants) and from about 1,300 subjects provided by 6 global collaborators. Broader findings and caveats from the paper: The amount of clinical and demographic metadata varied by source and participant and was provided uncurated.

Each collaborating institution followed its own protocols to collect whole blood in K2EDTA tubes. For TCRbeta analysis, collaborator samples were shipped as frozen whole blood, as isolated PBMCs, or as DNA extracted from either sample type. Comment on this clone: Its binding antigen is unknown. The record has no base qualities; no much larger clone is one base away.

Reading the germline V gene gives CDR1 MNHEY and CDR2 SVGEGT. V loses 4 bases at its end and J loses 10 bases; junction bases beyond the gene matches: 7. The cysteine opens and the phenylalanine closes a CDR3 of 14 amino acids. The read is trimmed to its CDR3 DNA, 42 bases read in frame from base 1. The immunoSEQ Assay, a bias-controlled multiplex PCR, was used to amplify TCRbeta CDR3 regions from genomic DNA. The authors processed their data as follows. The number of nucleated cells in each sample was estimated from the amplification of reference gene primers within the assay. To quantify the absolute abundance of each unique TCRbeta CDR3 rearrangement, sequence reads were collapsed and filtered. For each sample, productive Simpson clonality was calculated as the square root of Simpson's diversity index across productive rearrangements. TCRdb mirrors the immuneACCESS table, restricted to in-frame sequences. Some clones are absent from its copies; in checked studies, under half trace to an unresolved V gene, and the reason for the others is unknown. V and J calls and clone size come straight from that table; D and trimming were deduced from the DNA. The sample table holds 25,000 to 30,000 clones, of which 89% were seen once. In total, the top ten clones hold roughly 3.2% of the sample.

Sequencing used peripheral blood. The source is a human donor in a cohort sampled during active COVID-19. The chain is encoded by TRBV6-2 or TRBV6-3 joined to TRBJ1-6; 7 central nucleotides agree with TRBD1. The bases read TGTGCCAGCAGTTTGACAGGGAAAAGGTCACCCCTCCACTTT. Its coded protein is CASSLTGKRSPLHF.